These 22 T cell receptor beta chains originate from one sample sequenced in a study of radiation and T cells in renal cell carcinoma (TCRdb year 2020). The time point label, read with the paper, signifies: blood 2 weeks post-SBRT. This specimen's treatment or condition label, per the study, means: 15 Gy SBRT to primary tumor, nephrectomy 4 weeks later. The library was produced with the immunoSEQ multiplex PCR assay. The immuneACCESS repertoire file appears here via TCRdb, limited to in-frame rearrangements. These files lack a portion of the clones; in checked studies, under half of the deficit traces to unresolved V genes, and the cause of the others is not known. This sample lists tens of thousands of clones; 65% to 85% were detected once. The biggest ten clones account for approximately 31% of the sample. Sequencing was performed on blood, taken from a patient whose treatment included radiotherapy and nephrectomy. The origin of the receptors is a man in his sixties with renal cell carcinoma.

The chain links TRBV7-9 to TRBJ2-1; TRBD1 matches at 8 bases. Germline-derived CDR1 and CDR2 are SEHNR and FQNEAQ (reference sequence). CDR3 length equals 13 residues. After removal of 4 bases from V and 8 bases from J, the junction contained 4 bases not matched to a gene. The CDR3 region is CASSSRGPDEQFF. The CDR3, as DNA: TGTGCCAGCAGCTCCAGGGGGCCAGATGAGCAGTTCTTC.

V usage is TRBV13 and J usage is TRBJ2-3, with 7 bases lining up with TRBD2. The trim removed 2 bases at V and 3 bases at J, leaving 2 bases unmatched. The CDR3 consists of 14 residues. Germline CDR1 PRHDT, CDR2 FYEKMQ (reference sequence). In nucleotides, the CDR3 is TGTGCCAGCAGCTTACTAGCGGTGACAGATACGCAGTATTTT. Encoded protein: CASSLLAVTDTQYF.

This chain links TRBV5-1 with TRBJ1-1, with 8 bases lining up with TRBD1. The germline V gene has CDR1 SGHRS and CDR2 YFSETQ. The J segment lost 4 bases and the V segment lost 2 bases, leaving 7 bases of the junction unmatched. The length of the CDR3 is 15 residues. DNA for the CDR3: TGCGCCAGCAGCTTAGTCCAGGGGGCCGGCACTGAAGCTTTCTTT. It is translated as CASSLVQGAGTEAFF. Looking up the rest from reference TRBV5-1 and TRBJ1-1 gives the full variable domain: KAGVTQTPRYLIKTRGQQVTLSCSPISGHRSVSWYQQTPGQGLQFLFEYFSETQRNKGNFPGRFSGRQFSNSRSEMNVSTLELGDSALYLCASSLVQGAGTEAFFGQGTRLTVV.

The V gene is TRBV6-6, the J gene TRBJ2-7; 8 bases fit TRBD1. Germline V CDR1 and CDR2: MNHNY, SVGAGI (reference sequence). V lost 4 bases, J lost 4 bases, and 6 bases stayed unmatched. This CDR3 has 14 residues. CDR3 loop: CASSSIDRGYEQYF. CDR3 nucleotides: TGTGCCAGCAGTTCGATAGACAGGGGTTACGAGCAGTACTTC.

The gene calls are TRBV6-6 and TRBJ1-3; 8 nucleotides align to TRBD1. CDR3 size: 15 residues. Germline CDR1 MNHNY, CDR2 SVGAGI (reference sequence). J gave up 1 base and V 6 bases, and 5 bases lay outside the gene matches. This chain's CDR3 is CASSSRGQSGNTIYF. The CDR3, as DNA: TGTGCCAGCAGCTCCAGGGGGCAGTCTGGAAACACCATATATTTT.

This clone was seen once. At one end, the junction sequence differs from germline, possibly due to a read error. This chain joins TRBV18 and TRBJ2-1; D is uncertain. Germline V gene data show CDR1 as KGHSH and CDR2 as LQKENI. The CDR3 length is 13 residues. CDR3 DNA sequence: TGTGCCAGTTCACCACAGAGAAACAATGAGCAGTTCTTC. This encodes CASSPQRNNEQFF.

The DNA of the CDR3 is TGTGCCAGCCGAATGGGGTATTGGGGGGATGAGCAGTTCTTC. Amino acids: CASRMGYWGDEQFF. J is TRBJ2-1 and V is TRBV7-2, with a possible D match to TRBD2 (6 bases). Germline V lookup: CDR1 SGHTA, CDR2 FQGNSA. V was shortened by 8 bases and J by 8 bases, with 19 bases between the two germline ends. CDR3 length: 14 amino acids.

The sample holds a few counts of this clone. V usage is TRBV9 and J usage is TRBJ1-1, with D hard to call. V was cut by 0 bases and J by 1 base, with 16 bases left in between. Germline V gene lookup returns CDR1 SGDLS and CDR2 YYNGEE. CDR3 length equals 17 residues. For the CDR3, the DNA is TGTGCCAGCAGCGTAGCTCCTGAGGCCCGGAAGAACACTGAAGCTTTCTTT. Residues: CASSVAPEARKNTEAFF.

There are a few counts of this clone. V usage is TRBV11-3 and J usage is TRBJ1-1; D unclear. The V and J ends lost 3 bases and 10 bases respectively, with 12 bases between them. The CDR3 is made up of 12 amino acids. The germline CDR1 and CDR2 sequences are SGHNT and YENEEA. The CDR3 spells CASSLDGRGAFF. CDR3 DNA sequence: TGTGCCAGCAGCTTGGATGGTCGAGGAGCTTTCTTT.

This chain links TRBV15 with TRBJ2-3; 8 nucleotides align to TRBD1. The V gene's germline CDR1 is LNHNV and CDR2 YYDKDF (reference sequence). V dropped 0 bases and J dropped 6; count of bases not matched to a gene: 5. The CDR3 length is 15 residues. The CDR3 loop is CATSREGQGADTQYF. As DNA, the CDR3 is TGTGCCACCAGCAGAGAAGGACAGGGCGCCGATACGCAGTATTTT.

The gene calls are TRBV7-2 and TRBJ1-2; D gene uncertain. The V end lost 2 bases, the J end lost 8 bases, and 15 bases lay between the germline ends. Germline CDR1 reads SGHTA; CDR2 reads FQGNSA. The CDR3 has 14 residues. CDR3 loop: CASSLRGQVGGYTF. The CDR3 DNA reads TGTGCCAGCAGCTTAAGAGGGCAGGTCGGAGGCTACACCTTC.

CDR3 loop: CASSSRDTDTQYF. CDR3 DNA: TGTGCCAGTAGTAGCCGGGATACAGATACGCAGTATTTT. The chain has TRBV19 and TRBJ2-3, with D perhaps matching TRBD2 (5 bases). The germline CDR1 and CDR2 sequences are LNHDA and SQIVND (reference sequence). The CDR3 is 13 residues long. Between the trimmed V and J ends, which lost 4 bases and 3 bases, there was a span of 8 bases.

CDR3 sequence: CASSQSGGCIYGYTF. DNA of the CDR3: TGCGCCAGCAGTCAGTCAGGGGGCTGTATCTATGGCTACACCTTC. J is TRBJ1-2 and V is TRBV23-1; 8 positions match TRBD1. TRBV23-1 is sorted into the ORF group, with uncertain function. The CDR3 extends over 15 amino acids. J was trimmed by 4 bases and V by 3 bases; bases with no gene match: 7.

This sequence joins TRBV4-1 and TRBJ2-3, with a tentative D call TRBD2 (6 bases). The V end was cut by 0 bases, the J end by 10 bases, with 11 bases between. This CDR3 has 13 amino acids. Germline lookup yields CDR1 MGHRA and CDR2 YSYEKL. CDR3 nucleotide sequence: TGCGCCAGCAGCCAAGATCGGGGGATTGCGCAGTATTTT. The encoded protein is CASSQDRGIAQYF.

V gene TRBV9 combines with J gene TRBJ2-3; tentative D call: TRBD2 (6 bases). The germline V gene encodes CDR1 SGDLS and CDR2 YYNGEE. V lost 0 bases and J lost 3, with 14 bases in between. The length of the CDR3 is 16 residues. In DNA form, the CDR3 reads TGTGCCAGCAGCGTAGAGCCGGGACTTATTACAGATACGCAGTATTTT. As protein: CASSVEPGLITDTQYF.

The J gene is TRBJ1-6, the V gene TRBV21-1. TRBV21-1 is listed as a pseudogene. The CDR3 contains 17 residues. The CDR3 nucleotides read TGTGCCAGCAGCCAGCTTGTAGCTACACATCATAATTCACCCCTCCACTTT. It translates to CASSQLVATHHNSPLHF.

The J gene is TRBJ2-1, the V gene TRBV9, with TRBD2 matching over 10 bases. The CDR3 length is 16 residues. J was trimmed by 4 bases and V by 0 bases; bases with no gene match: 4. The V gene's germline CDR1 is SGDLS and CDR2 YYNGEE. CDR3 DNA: TGTGCCAGCAGCGTAGGTGGACTAGCGGTGTACAATGAGCAGTTCTTC. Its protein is CASSVGGLAVYNEQFF.

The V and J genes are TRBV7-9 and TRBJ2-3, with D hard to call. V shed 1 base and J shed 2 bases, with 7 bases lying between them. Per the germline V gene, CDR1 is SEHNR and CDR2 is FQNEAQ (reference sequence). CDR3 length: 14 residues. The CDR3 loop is CASSLGRTTDTQYF. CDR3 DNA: TGTGCCAGCAGCTTAGGACGGACCACAGATACGCAGTATTTT.

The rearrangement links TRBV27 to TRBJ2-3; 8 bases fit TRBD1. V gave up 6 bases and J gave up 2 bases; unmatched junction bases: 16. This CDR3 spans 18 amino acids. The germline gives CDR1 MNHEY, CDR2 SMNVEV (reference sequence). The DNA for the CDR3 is TGTGCCAGCAGCAACCCTAAACCGGGACAGGACATCACAGATACGCAGTATTTT. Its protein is CASSNPKPGQDITDTQYF.

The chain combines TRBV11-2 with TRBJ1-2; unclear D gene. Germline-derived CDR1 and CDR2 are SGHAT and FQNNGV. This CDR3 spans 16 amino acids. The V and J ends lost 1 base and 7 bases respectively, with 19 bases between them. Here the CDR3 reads CASSLGYYPGGFGYTF. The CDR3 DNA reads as TGTGCCAGCAGCTTAGGGTATTACCCCGGAGGATTTGGCTACACCTTC. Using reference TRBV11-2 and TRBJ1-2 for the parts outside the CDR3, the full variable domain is EAGVAQSPRYKIIEKRQSVAFWCNPISGHATLYWYQQILGQGPKLLIQFQNNGVVDDSQLPKDRFSAERLKGVDSTLKIQPAKLEDSAVYLCASSLGYYPGGFGYTFGSGTRLTVV.

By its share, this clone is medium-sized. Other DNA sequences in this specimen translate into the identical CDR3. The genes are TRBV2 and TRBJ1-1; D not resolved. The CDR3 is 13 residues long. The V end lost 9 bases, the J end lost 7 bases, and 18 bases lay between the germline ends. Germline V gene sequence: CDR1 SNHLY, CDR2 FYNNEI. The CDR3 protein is CASRGGGHGEAFF. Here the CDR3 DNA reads TGTGCCAGTAGAGGAGGCGGCCACGGTGAAGCTTTCTTT.

The CDR3 nucleotides read TGTGCCTTAGAACAGGGGGCAGGGGGGACTGAAGCTTTCTTT. Translated, it gives CALEQGAGGTEAFF. The V call is TRBV30, the J call TRBJ1-1, with 9 bases lining up with TRBD1. CDR3 length equals 14 residues. J gave up 5 bases and V 7 bases, and 11 bases lay outside the gene matches. The V gene's germline CDR1 is GTSNPN and CDR2 SVGIG (reference sequence).